The 26 T cell receptor beta chains below all came from one sample that was sequenced in a study of vaccination and CD4 T cells after COVID-19. Treatment in this sample: approximately 11-day PBMC culture with coronavirus spike peptide pools or control peptides (ViraFEST assay). These receptors lack a known antigen. The Oncomine TCR Beta short-read assay was applied to DNA of cultured CD4+ T cells. TCRdb reprocessed the PCR reads with MiXCR, giving one entry per CDR3 protein. The data contain 15,000 to 20,000 distinct CDR3 sequences, about 60% of them singletons. The sequencing sample was made of CD4+ T cells from blood, cultured in vitro. These receptors all come from a human donor who had recovered from COVID-19.

The chain uses TRBV10-1 and TRBJ1-6; tentative D call: TRBD1 (6 bases). V dropped 8 bases and J dropped 7 bases, with 9 bases sitting between them. CDR3 length: 12 residues. Germline V lookup: CDR1 WNHNN, CDR2 SYGVQD (reference sequence). The CDR3 DNA follows: TGCGCCAGCGGCACAGGGAATTCACCCCTCCACTTT. Residues: CASGTGNSPLHF.

This chain uses TRBV6-5 with TRBJ2-4; 11 positions agree with TRBD2. J lost 1 base, V lost 2 bases, and 1 base had no gene match. The CDR3 totals 16 residues. The V gene's germline CDR1 is MNHEY and CDR2 SVGAGI. CDR3 protein: CASSYASGRAKNIQYF. For the CDR3, the DNA is TGTGCCAGCAGTTACGCTAGCGGGAGGGCCAAAAACATTCAGTACTTC.

The chain carries TRBV6-1 and TRBJ1-2; 9 positions match TRBD1. The CDR3 has 13 amino acids. The junction had 4 bases not matched to a gene; V was cut back by 4 bases and J by 7 bases. CDR1 is MNHNS, CDR2 SASEGT, per germline. The CDR3 here is CASSVTGGSGYTF. CDR3 coding DNA: TGTGCCAGCAGTGTAACAGGGGGCTCTGGCTACACCTTC.

The chain couples TRBV25-1 to TRBJ1-1; 9 bases line up with TRBD1. The CDR3 runs 17 residues. J lost 4 bases, V lost 7 bases, and 16 bases had no gene match. CDR1 is MGHDK, CDR2 SYGVNS, per germline. The CDR3 DNA reads as TGTGCCAGCACCAGAACAGGGACAGGGCTAGGAGGCACTGAAGCTTTCTTT. It is translated as CASTRTGTGLGGTEAFF.

This rearrangement joins TRBV5-1 to TRBJ2-7; 10 bases match TRBD1. The CDR3 spans 16 residues. With 0 bases clipped from V and 2 bases from J, the junction kept 5 bases outside the gene matches. Germline CDR1 SGHRS, CDR2 YFSETQ. The CDR3 bases are TGCGCCAGCAGCTTGGAGGGGACAGGGGCGCCCTACGAGCAGTACTTC. This encodes CASSLEGTGAPYEQYF. The full variable domain, in which reference TRBV5-1 and TRBJ2-7 provide the parts outside the CDR3, is KAGVTQTPRYLIKTRGQQVTLSCSPISGHRSVSWYQQTPGQGLQFLFEYFSETQRNKGNFPGRFSGRQFSNSRSEMNVSTLELGDSALYLCASSLEGTGAPYEQYFGPGTRLTVT.

This clonotype has only one observation. This sequence joins TRBV6-1 and TRBJ2-7, with TRBD1 identical over 8 bases. CDR3 length: 14 amino acids. The germline gives CDR1 MNHNS, CDR2 SASEGT. Losses at the gene ends were 4 bases for V and 3 bases for J; bases not matched to a gene: 5. The CDR3 here is CASSGTGKFYEQYF. CDR3 coding DNA: TGTGCCAGCAGTGGGACAGGGAAATTCTACGAGCAGTACTTC.

This rearrangement joins TRBV12-3 or TRBV12-4 to TRBJ2-5, with 10 bases that match TRBD2. Germline trimming cut 6 bases from V and 5 bases from J; bases unmatched to any gene: 12. The CDR3 consists of 16 residues. CDR3 protein: CASSPRASGGGETQYF. The CDR3 coding sequence is TGTGCCAGCAGCCCCAGGGCTAGCGGGGGCGGGGAGACCCAGTACTTC.

CDR3 amino acids: CASTLRGGIPHYEQYF. The CDR3 DNA reads TGTGCCAGCACCCTCCGTGGGGGAATCCCCCACTACGAGCAGTACTTC. The chain has TRBV21-1 and TRBJ2-7; the table's D gene call, TRBD2, was not cross checked with the DNA. TRBV21-1 is noted as a pseudogene. The CDR3 is made up of 16 amino acids.

This clonotype was counted only a few times. The chain couples TRBV20-1 to TRBJ2-7; 10 bases align to TRBD2. Germline assignment: CDR1 DFQATT and CDR2 SNEGSKA (reference sequence). This CDR3 has 16 amino acids. V shed 0 bases and J 1 base; nucleotides not matched to a gene: 6. DNA for the CDR3: TGCAGTGCTAGAGATCTGGCTAGCGGGAGTTCCTACGAGCAGTACTTC. Amino acid sequence: CSARDLASGSSYEQYF.

The rearrangement links TRBV11-2 to TRBJ2-1; no definite D call. Germline V CDR1 and CDR2: SGHAT, FQNNGV. The CDR3 runs to 12 residues. V lost 5 bases and J 4 bases, leaving 6 bases between the germline ends. The CDR3 DNA sequence: TGTGCCAGCAGCCCTCTGTACAATGAGCAGTTCTTC. Translated: CASSPLYNEQFF.

The CDR3 nucleotides are TGTGCCAGCAGTGACAGGGACTCTGGGGCCAACGTCCTGACTTTC. This codes for CASSDRDSGANVLTF. The J gene is TRBJ2-6, the V gene TRBV6-4; D is ambiguous. Germline V gene lookup returns CDR1 MRHNA and CDR2 SNTAGT. Between the trimmed V and J ends, which lost 2 bases and 0 bases, there was a span of 5 bases. This CDR3 is built from 15 residues.

The genes are TRBV27 and TRBJ2-2; D is uncertain. This CDR3 region has 13 residues. V was shortened by 3 bases and J by 6 bases, with 8 bases between the two germline ends. Germline V gene sequence: CDR1 MNHEY, CDR2 SMNVEV (reference sequence). CDR3 in amino acids: CASSFEMSGELFF. The CDR3 bases are TGTGCCAGCAGTTTTGAGATGTCCGGGGAGCTGTTTTTT.

Here the CDR3 DNA reads TGCAGTGCTAAGACGGACGGACGCTCTGGAAACACCATATATTTT. Translation: CSAKTDGRSGNTIYF. The chain couples TRBV20-1 to TRBJ1-3; D is unresolved. The germline V gene encodes CDR1 DFQATT and CDR2 SNEGSKA (reference sequence). The CDR3 consists of 15 residues. V was clipped by 4 bases and J by 0 bases, with 13 bases between them.

The chain joins TRBV7-6 to TRBJ2-5, with unresolved D. Germline lookup yields CDR1 SGHVS and CDR2 FNYEAQ. Trimming cost V 3 bases and J 4 bases, with 3 bases left between them. CDR3 size: 11 residues. Written as DNA, the CDR3 is TGTGCCAGCAGCTTTGCAGAGACCCAGTACTTC. Encoded protein: CASSFAETQYF.

The table lists this clonotype with a few counts. This sequence joins TRBV27 and TRBJ2-3; no reliable D call. CDR1 and CDR2 (germline): MNHEY, SMNVEV (reference sequence). The CDR3 runs 16 residues. V was clipped by 4 bases and J by 0 bases, with 14 bases between them. The CDR3 coding sequence is TGTGCCAGCAGTTGGTCGTACAGAGATAGCACAGATACGCAGTATTTT. As protein: CASSWSYRDSTDTQYF.

V is TRBV30 and J is TRBJ2-7, with 8 bases lining up with TRBD1. Germline-derived CDR1 and CDR2 are GTSNPN and SVGIG (reference sequence). The junction had 10 bases not matched to a gene; V was cut back by 4 bases and J by 5 bases. This CDR3 spans 14 amino acids. CDR3 sequence (DNA): TGTGCCTGGATCGGAGTTCAGGGGGCCCACGAGCAGTACTTC. It translates to CAWIGVQGAHEQYF.

This clonotype was recorded a few times. The chain links TRBV19 to TRBJ2-1; 8 bases are shared with TRBD1. V gave up 7 bases and J gave up 13 bases; unmatched junction bases: 18. Germline V CDR1 and CDR2: LNHDA, SQIVND (reference sequence). The CDR3 runs to 15 residues. The CDR3 coding sequence is TGTGCCAGTAACACCGGACAGGGTCAGGGAGCTTTACAGTTCTTC. Amino acids: CASNTGQGQGALQFF.

This clonotype was counted between two and nine times. This sequence joins TRBV19 and TRBJ1-5, with D tentatively TRBD1 (6 bases). Germline V gene sequence: CDR1 LNHDA, CDR2 SQIVND (reference sequence). This CDR3 is 18 amino acids long. Between the trimmed V and J ends, which lost 0 bases and 2 bases, there was a span of 17 bases. The CDR3 bases are TGTGCCAGTAGTATAGAGGCGGGGGGGCGCCCCGGCAATCAGCCCCAGCATTTT. Amino acid sequence: CASSIEAGGRPGNQPQHF.

The V and J genes are TRBV20-1 and TRBJ1-5; 9 bases are shared with TRBD1. The CDR3 has 18 residues. J was trimmed by 4 bases and V by 6 bases; bases with no gene match: 19. CDR1 is DFQATT and CDR2 is SNEGSKA in the germline V gene (reference sequence). The DNA for the CDR3 is TGCAGTGCGTTAACCGGGACAGGGATTGCCAAGGCTAATCAGCCCCAGCATTTT. This gives the protein CSALTGTGIAKANQPQHF.

The CDR3 DNA reads as TGTGCCAGTTGGCAAACGGGAATCGGGACAGGGTCTTCAGATACGCAGTATTTT. Its protein product is CASWQTGIGTGSSDTQYF. The chain has TRBV27 and TRBJ2-3; 9 bases map to TRBD1. There are 18 residues in the CDR3. Germline V gene data show CDR1 as MNHEY and CDR2 as SMNVEV (reference sequence). V shed 9 bases and J 4 bases; nucleotides not matched to a gene: 20.

This clonotype was detected a few times. The rearrangement uses TRBV5-8 and TRBJ1-2; the D is unclear. Germline-derived CDR1 and CDR2 are SGHTS and YDEGEE. The CDR3 runs 12 residues. The V gene lost 5 bases and the J gene lost 4 bases, with 9 bases spanning the gap. For the CDR3, the DNA is TGTGCCAGCAGGGTCCCCCTCTATGGCTACACCTTC. Translation: CASRVPLYGYTF.

This chain uses TRBV5-1 with TRBJ1-6; tentatively, D is TRBD1 (5 bases). This CDR3 region has 14 residues. With 4 bases removed from V and 4 bases from J, the gap between germline ends came to 9 bases. Germline V gene lookup returns CDR1 SGHRS and CDR2 YFSETQ. The CDR3 nucleotides are TGCGCCAGCAGCCGGGGCGATTATAATTCACCCCTCCACTTT. It yields the protein CASSRGDYNSPLHF.

V gene TRBV20-1 combines with J gene TRBJ2-7; D perhaps matches TRBD2 (6 bases). The V end was cut by 6 bases, the J end by 0 bases, with 12 bases between. CDR1 is DFQATT and CDR2 is SNEGSKA in the germline V gene (reference sequence). The length of the CDR3 is 13 residues. In DNA form, the CDR3 reads TGCAGTGCCGGGACTTCTTACTCCTACGAGCAGTACTTC. Its translation is CSAGTSYSYEQYF.

In its sample, this clonotype was seen a few times. V gene TRBV28 combines with J gene TRBJ1-1, with D possibly matching TRBD1 (6 bases). Trimming shortened V by 4 bases and J by 7 bases, and 10 bases separated the two germline ends. CDR3 length: 12 residues. Germline values: CDR1 MDHEN, CDR2 SYDVKM. CDR3: CASSSGAREAFF. The CDR3 DNA reads TGTGCCAGCAGTTCAGGGGCCCGTGAAGCTTTCTTT.

This clonotype was observed a few times. Compared with germline, one end of the junction differs, possibly owing to a read error. This chain joins TRBV7-9 and TRBJ2-7; D may be TRBD1 (6 bases). This CDR3 has 13 residues. Germline V lookup: CDR1 SEHNR, CDR2 FQNEAQ (reference sequence). The CDR3 protein is CASSKQGSNEQYF. The CDR3 nucleotides read TGTGCCAGCAGCAAACAGGGCTCCAACGAGCAGTACTTC.

This clonotype occurred once. CDR3 coding DNA: TGTGCCAGCAGCCCCATCCGGGACAGAGAGACCCAGTACTTC. Its protein product is CASSPIRDRETQYF. The chain combines TRBV6-2 or TRBV6-3 with TRBJ2-5; 7 bases are a match to TRBD1. V lost 6 bases, J lost 4 bases, and 8 bases stayed unmatched. The CDR3 sequence is 14 residues long. The germline CDR1 and CDR2 sequences are MNHEY and SVGEGT.